The 29 T cell receptor beta chains listed next were all sequenced from one sample in a study of blood T cell repertoires in COVID-19. The assay was immunoSEQ multiplex PCR, and TCRdb's table has in-frame clones only and misses some. The table has roughly 250,000 clones, around 89% seen once; the top ten hold about 0.8%. Specimen: peripheral blood. These receptors were taken from a man aged 25 to 40 with acute or convalescent COVID-19.

The rearrangement links TRBV7-9 to TRBJ1-3, with 7 bases identical to TRBD1. The CDR3 is made up of 14 amino acids. Per the germline V gene, CDR1 is SEHNR and CDR2 is FQNEAQ (reference sequence). Trimming took 1 base from V and 7 from J; bases not matched to a gene: 4. The CDR3 DNA reads TGTGCCAGCAGCTTAGGAGGGGGCCGCAACACCATATATTTT. It yields the protein CASSLGGGRNTIYF.

CDR3 in DNA: TGTGCCAGCTCACTGACTGGACTAGCGGGAGGGAAAAGCACAGATACGCAGTATTTT. Protein: CASSLTGLAGGKSTDTQYF. The chain carries TRBV18 and TRBJ2-3, with 15 bases lining up with TRBD2. Looked up from germline, CDR1 is KGHSH and CDR2 is LQKENI. This CDR3 is built from 19 residues. Unmatched junction bases numbered 8, after V lost 4 bases and J lost 0 bases.

The chain uses TRBV28 and TRBJ2-6; no clear D gene. Germline CDR1 is MDHEN and CDR2 is SYDVKM. The ends were cut back, 10 bases at V and 0 bases at J, with 10 bases in the middle. CDR3 length: 14 residues. CDR3 bases: TGTGCCATAGAACTGAACTCTGGGGCCAACGTCCTGACTTTC. Amino acid sequence: CAIELNSGANVLTF. The full variable domain, with the rest looked up from reference TRBV28 and TRBJ2-6, is DVKVTQSSRYLVKRTGEKVFLECVQDMDHENMFWYRQDPGLGLRLIYFSYDVKMKEKGDIPEGYSVSREKKERFSLILESASTNQTSMYLCAIELNSGANVLTFGAGSRLTVL.

The chain couples TRBV4-1 to TRBJ1-4, with a weak D call TRBD1 (6 bases). Trimming pared 1 base from V and 6 bases from J, leaving 15 bases between. Germline V lookup: CDR1 MGHRA, CDR2 YSYEKL. CDR3 length equals 16 residues. CDR3 sequence reads: CASSQAATGGYEKLFF. Here the CDR3 DNA reads TGCGCCAGCAGCCAAGCGGCGACAGGTGGATATGAAAAACTGTTTTTT.

The chain uses TRBV5-4 and TRBJ2-1, with a weak D call TRBD2 (6 bases). Germline V lookup: CDR1 SGHNT, CDR2 YYREEE (reference sequence). The CDR3 contains 18 residues. Deletions cut 1 base from V and 5 bases from J, with 22 bases between. The CDR3 nucleotides are TGTGCCAGCAGCTTGAGTCCCTTTCCGGGACTGGAGAACAATGAGCAGTTCTTC. As protein: CASSLSPFPGLENNEQFF.

In this sample, this clone turned up once. This chain uses TRBV5-1 with TRBJ2-7; no clear D. The V end was cut by 0 bases, the J end by 3 bases, with 10 bases between. The CDR3 covers 14 residues. Germline lookup yields CDR1 SGHRS and CDR2 YFSETQ. CDR3 nucleotides: TGCGCCAGCAGCTTGGGCGGCGCCAGCTACGAGCAGTACTTC. Translation gives CASSLGGASYEQYF.

The J gene is TRBJ2-2, the V gene TRBV5-3; 8 bases map to TRBD1. TRBV5-3 has ORF status, its function being uncertain. The CDR3 sequence is 17 residues long. The J segment lost 2 bases and the V segment lost 3 bases, leaving 9 bases of the junction unmatched. Here the CDR3 DNA reads TGTGCCAGAAGCTGCGACAGGGGATCGGGTAACACCGGGGAGCTGTTTTTT. It encodes CARSCDRGSGNTGELFF.

This clone was picked up a small number of times. V is TRBV5-1 and J is TRBJ2-7; 7 bases agree with TRBD2. Germline V CDR1 and CDR2: SGHRS, YFSETQ. CDR3 size: 13 residues. J was trimmed by 5 bases and V by 2 bases; bases with no gene match: 4. In DNA, the CDR3 is TGCGCCAGCAGCTTCCCCGGGGGGAACGAGCAGTACTTC. It encodes CASSFPGGNEQYF. The entire variable domain, with the rest obtained from reference TRBV5-1 and TRBJ2-7, is as follows: KAGVTQTPRYLIKTRGQQVTLSCSPISGHRSVSWYQQTPGQGLQFLFEYFSETQRNKGNFPGRFSGRQFSNSRSEMNVSTLELGDSALYLCASSFPGGNEQYFGPGTRLTVT.

The chain combines TRBV5-1 with TRBJ1-3; 8 bases fit TRBD1. After removal of 0 bases from V and 0 bases from J, the junction contained 5 bases not matched to a gene. From germline, CDR1 is SGHRS and CDR2 YFSETQ. This CDR3 is 17 amino acids long. Here the CDR3 DNA reads TGCGCCAGCAGCTTGGCCGGGACAGGCGCCTCTGGAAACACCATATATTTT. As protein: CASSLAGTGASGNTIYF.

V gene TRBV5-8 combines with J gene TRBJ1-2; D possibly corresponds to TRBD1 (5 bases). The CDR3 consists of 11 residues. Germline CDR1 reads SGHTS; CDR2 reads YDEGEE. Trimming left V 0 bases short and J 14 bases short, with 11 bases between. The CDR3 region has the DNA TGTGCCAGCAGCTTGGCCGGTCAGGGAACCTTC. Translated, it gives CASSLAGQGTF.

The chain carries TRBV5-5 and TRBJ2-3; 8 bases map to TRBD1. The CDR3 loop spans 15 amino acids. CDR1 SGHKS and CDR2 YYEKEE come from the germline V gene (reference sequence). V lost 3 bases, J lost 7 bases, and 10 bases stayed unmatched. The CDR3 DNA reads TGTGCCAGCAGCTGGGGGACAGGCTCACAATATACGCAGTATTTT. Its translation: CASSWGTGSQYTQYF.

The chain recombines TRBV13 with TRBJ1-1; the match to TRBD1 covers 7 bases. The length of the CDR3 is 17 residues. The trim removed 2 bases at V and 5 bases at J, leaving 14 bases unmatched. The germline V gene encodes CDR1 PRHDT and CDR2 FYEKMQ (reference sequence). CDR3 loop: CASSLWGDRGLRTEAFF. CDR3 sequence (DNA): TGTGCCAGCAGCTTATGGGGCGATAGGGGGCTACGAACTGAAGCTTTCTTT.

The rearrangement joins TRBV15 to TRBJ2-1; 7 nucleotides match TRBD2. Germline CDR1 is LNHNV and CDR2 is YYDKDF (reference sequence). V trimming: 5 bases; J trimming: 0 bases; junction bases outside the gene matches: 7. CDR3 size: 16 residues. The DNA for the CDR3 is TGTGCCACCAGCGGGCTAGCGGTAGGCTCCTACAATGAGCAGTTCTTC. Protein: CATSGLAVGSYNEQFF.

This chain connects TRBV21-1 to TRBJ2-6; TRBD1, as called in the table, went unchecked against the DNA. TRBV21-1 is classified as a pseudogene. The CDR3 spans 12 residues. DNA of the CDR3: TGTGCCAAGACAGGTGGGGCCAACGTCCTGACTTTC. This codes for CAKTGGANVLTF.

The V gene is TRBV24-1, the J gene TRBJ2-1, with 9 bases matching TRBD1. CDR3 length: 17 amino acids. The ends lost 5 bases at V and 9 bases at J; junction bases unmatched: 16. In germline, CDR1 is KGHDR, CDR2 SFDVKD. Written as DNA, the CDR3 is TGTGCCACCAGTGCGAGTTTCGGGACAGGGAAATTCAGTGAGCAGTTCTTC. Encoded protein: CATSASFGTGKFSEQFF.

The V and J genes are TRBV2 and TRBJ2-3, with D possibly TRBD1 on 6 matching bases. The CDR3 consists of 14 residues. V was clipped by 7 bases and J by 2 bases, with 13 bases between them. Per germline, CDR1 SNHLY and CDR2 FYNNEI. The CDR3 DNA reads TGTGCCAGCACCCCGGGACATATCACAGATACGCAGTATTTT. Translating it yields CASTPGHITDTQYF.

This chain connects TRBV6-5 to TRBJ2-1, with TRBD2 identical over 10 bases. The CDR3 totals 15 residues. CDR1 and CDR2 from the germline V gene are MNHEY and SVGAGI. V was clipped by 3 bases and J by 7 bases; unmatched bases: 6. CDR3: CASSYGTSGKNEQFF. In nucleotides, the CDR3 is TGTGCCAGCAGTTATGGTACTAGCGGGAAGAATGAGCAGTTCTTC.

This clone appeared once. The V and J genes are TRBV13 and TRBJ2-5, with 11 bases matching TRBD2. The trim removed 2 bases at V and 5 bases at J, leaving 10 bases unmatched. The germline CDR1 and CDR2 sequences are PRHDT and FYEKMQ (reference sequence). The CDR3 runs 17 residues. The CDR3 here is CASSLSISGRAGETQYF. CDR3 nucleotide sequence: TGTGCCAGCAGCTTAAGTATTAGCGGGAGGGCCGGGGAGACCCAGTACTTC.

This clone was picked up one time. This chain links TRBV30 with TRBJ1-2; TRBD1 matches at 8 bases. This CDR3 has 13 residues. J lost 5 bases, V lost 2 bases, and 4 bases had no gene match. Germline assignment: CDR1 GTSNPN and CDR2 SVGIG (reference sequence). CDR3 bases: TGTGCCTGGAGTACGGACAGGGCTTATGGCTACACCTTC. Protein product: CAWSTDRAYGYTF.

This clone was picked up a small number of times. This chain uses TRBV20-1 with TRBJ1-5; 7 bases agree with TRBD1. The CDR3 is 15 amino acids. Germline CDR1 DFQATT, CDR2 SNEGSKA (reference sequence). V was clipped by 3 bases and J by 3 bases; unmatched bases: 8. CDR3 sequence (DNA): TGCAGTGCTAGTAGGGCTGACAGGGACAATCAGCCCCAGCATTTT. Amino acids: CSASRADRDNQPQHF.

The rearrangement uses TRBV19 and TRBJ1-1; D ambiguous. CDR1 and CDR2 from the germline V gene are LNHDA and SQIVND (reference sequence). V was clipped by 5 bases and J by 5 bases, with 15 bases between them. CDR3 length: 14 residues. The DNA of the CDR3 is TGTGCCAGTAGTGTAAGCGGTATTATTACTGAAGCTTTCTTT. Translated: CASSVSGIITEAFF.

This chain links TRBV3-1 (or the pseudogene TRBV3-2) with TRBJ1-2; unclear D gene. Trimming stripped 1 base from V and 10 bases from J, with 7 bases between. The CDR3 consists of 11 residues. The germline CDR1 and CDR2 sequences are LGHDT and YNNKEL (reference sequence). CDR3 nucleotides: TGTGCCAGCAGCCAAGGTACAGACTACACCTTC. Protein: CASSQGTDYTF.

V gene TRBV7-6 combines with J gene TRBJ2-1, with 9 bases that match TRBD2. Germline V gene lookup returns CDR1 SGHVS and CDR2 FNYEAQ. V lost 5 bases to trimming and J lost 9 bases; unmatched junction nucleotides: 11. The CDR3 contains 15 residues. CDR3 in DNA: TGTGCCAGCAGCCAAAGGTGGCGGGAGGGGAGTGAGCAGTTCTTC. Translation gives CASSQRWREGSEQFF.

Concerning this clone itself: This sample includes further DNA sequences coding for the same CDR3. J is TRBJ2-3 and V is TRBV19; no definite D call. Germline CDR1 reads LNHDA; CDR2 reads SQIVND (reference sequence). The V and J ends lost 4 bases and 1 base respectively, with 6 bases between them. The CDR3 is 13 amino acids. The CDR3 is CASSNRGTDTQYF. CDR3 coding DNA: TGTGCCAGTAGTAATCGGGGCACAGATACGCAGTATTTT.

The V call is TRBV7-9, the J call TRBJ1-3, with 7 bases that match TRBD1. This CDR3 comprises 17 residues. Trimming at V came to 5 bases and at J to 0 bases, leaving 10 bases not matched to a gene. Germline assignment: CDR1 SEHNR and CDR2 FQNEAQ (reference sequence). The CDR3 reads CASSPRDSIFSGNTIYF. Here the CDR3 DNA reads TGTGCCAGCAGCCCGCGGGACAGCATATTCTCTGGAAACACCATATATTTT.

The gene calls are TRBV2 and TRBJ2-4; TRBD1 matches at 10 bases. V was clipped by 6 bases and J by 7 bases; unmatched bases: 6. CDR1 SNHLY and CDR2 FYNNEI come from the germline V gene. The CDR3 has 14 residues. CDR3 protein: CASSRQGANNIQYF. CDR3 DNA sequence: TGTGCCAGCAGCAGACAGGGGGCAAACAACATTCAGTACTTC.

CDR3 in DNA: TGCGCCAGCAGAAAAGGTTCGGGGGGGACCCACGAGCAGTACTTC. Its protein product is CASRKGSGGTHEQYF. This chain uses TRBV4-1 with TRBJ2-7; TRBD2 aligns across 8 bases. J was trimmed by 5 bases and V by 6 bases; bases with no gene match: 12. The CDR3 has 15 amino acids. Germline loops: CDR1 MGHRA, CDR2 YSYEKL.

This clone showed up just once. The rearrangement links TRBV12-3 or TRBV12-4 to TRBJ1-2; D call uncertain. Deletions cut 1 base from V and 5 bases from J, with 5 bases between. This CDR3 contains 12 residues. DNA for the CDR3: TGTGCCAGCAGTTTAGGGAGGTATGGCTACACCTTC. As protein: CASSLGRYGYTF.

The chain joins TRBV15 to TRBJ2-3; 9 positions match TRBD2. The junction had 4 bases not matched to a gene; V was cut back by 0 bases and J by 0 bases. The CDR3 is 17 amino acids. The germline V gene has CDR1 LNHNV and CDR2 YYDKDF (reference sequence). The CDR3 region has the DNA TGTGCCACCAGCAGAGATAGCGGGGGCCGGAGCACAGATACGCAGTATTTT. It codes for CATSRDSGGRSTDTQYF.